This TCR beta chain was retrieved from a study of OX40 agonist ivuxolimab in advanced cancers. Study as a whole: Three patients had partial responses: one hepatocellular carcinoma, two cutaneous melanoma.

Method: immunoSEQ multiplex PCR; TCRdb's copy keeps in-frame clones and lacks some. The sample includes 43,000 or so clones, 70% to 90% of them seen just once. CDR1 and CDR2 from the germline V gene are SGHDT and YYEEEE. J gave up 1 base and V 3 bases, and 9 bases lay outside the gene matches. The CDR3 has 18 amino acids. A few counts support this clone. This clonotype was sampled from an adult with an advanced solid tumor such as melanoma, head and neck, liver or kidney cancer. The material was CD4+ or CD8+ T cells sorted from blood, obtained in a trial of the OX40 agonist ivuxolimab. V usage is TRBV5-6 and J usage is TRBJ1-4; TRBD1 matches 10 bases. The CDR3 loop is CASSSSRQGAGTNEKLFF. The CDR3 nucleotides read TGTGCCAGCAGCTCGTCGAGACAGGGGGCTGGAACTAATGAAAAACTGTTTTTT.